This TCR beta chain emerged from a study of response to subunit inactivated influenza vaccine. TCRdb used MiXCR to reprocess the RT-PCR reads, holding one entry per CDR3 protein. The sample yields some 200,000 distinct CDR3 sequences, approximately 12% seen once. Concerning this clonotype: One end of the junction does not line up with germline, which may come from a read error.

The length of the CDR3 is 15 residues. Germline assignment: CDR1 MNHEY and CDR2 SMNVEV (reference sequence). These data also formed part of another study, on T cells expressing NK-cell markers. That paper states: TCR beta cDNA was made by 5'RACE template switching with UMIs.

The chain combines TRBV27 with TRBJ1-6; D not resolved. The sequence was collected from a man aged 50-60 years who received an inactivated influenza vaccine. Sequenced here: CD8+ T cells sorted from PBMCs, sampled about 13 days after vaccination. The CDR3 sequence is CASSLLGGYKSPLHF. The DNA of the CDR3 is TGTGCCAGCAGTTTACTCGGCGGCTATAAGTCACCCCTCCACTTT.